This passage covers 6 T cell receptor beta chains from one sample sequenced in a study of T-cell reconstitution after alpha-beta-depleted transplantation in children listed by TCRdb under 2016. The library was built by means of PCR. The reads were generated on an Illumina HiSeq 2500. TCR libraries were prepared with molecular barcoding, using unique molecular identifiers to normalize TCRbeta repertoire quantification. TCRdb trimmed public reads at Q25 via fastp, called clones via MiXCR and kept in-frame beta chains. Every CDR3 protein is listed once, alongside the most common genes and DNA of its rows. For this sample there are around 420,000 distinct CDR3 sequences; around 15% appear just once. The biggest ten clones account for around 28% of the sample. This sample's treatment or condition label indicates: allogeneic hematopoietic cell transplantation with graft depleted of TCRalphabeta T cells and CD19 B cells.

This material consisted of PBMCs, mostly from graft donor cells, taken 360 days after TCRalphabeta/CD19-depleted stem cell transplant. The receptors were sampled from a boy less than two years old who had a stem cell transplant for Wiskott-Aldrich syndrome, so the T cells may come from the graft donor.

The CDR3 DNA sequence: TGTGCCACCAGTGCTTCGACCCGGGGTGAGCAGTTCTTC. Protein: CATSASTRGEQFF. This chain connects TRBV24-1 to TRBJ2-1, with D tentatively TRBD2 (5 bases). From germline, CDR1 is KGHDR and CDR2 SFDVKD. Trimming pared 5 bases from V and 9 bases from J, leaving 13 bases between. The CDR3 spans 13 residues.

The chain uses TRBV12-3 or TRBV12-4 and TRBJ2-7, with 9 bases that match TRBD2. The CDR3 is 14 residues long. The ends lost 6 bases at V and 2 bases at J; junction bases unmatched: 5. CDR3 nucleotide sequence: TGTGCCAGCAGGAATAGCGGGAGAACCTACGAGCAGTACTTC. This sequence encodes CASRNSGRTYEQYF.

The rearrangement uses TRBV5-6 and TRBJ2-7, with D tentatively TRBD1 (5 bases). The CDR3 loop spans 12 amino acids. The germline gives CDR1 SGHDT, CDR2 YYEEEE. V was trimmed by 5 bases and J by 3 bases, leaving 9 bases between them. The CDR3, as DNA: TGTGCCAGCAGGTCGACAGACTACGAGCAGTACTTC. Amino acid sequence: CASRSTDYEQYF.

This chain links TRBV11-2 with TRBJ2-5; D is unresolved. Trimming removed 4 bases at V and 2 bases at J, with 23 bases between. The CDR3 totals 18 residues. Germline V gene data show CDR1 as SGHAT and CDR2 as FQNNGV. CDR3 DNA: TGTGCCAGCAGCTCAAGGTTGGCTCCTACAATGGTTCAAGAGACCCAGTACTTC. It encodes CASSSRLAPTMVQETQYF.

This clonotype was found a few times. The chain has TRBV15 and TRBJ2-1, with 9 bases matching TRBD2. CDR3 size: 18 residues. The germline V gene encodes CDR1 LNHNV and CDR2 YYDKDF (reference sequence). With V trimmed by 0 bases and J by 7 bases, 13 bases remained unmatched. The CDR3 region has the DNA TGTGCCACCAGCAGAGATAAGACTAGCGGACCCATAAGGAATGAGCAGTTCTTC. Residues: CATSRDKTSGPIRNEQFF.

The J gene is TRBJ2-1, the V gene TRBV20-1; 8 bases match TRBD2. There are 15 residues in the CDR3. Germline lookup yields CDR1 DFQATT and CDR2 SNEGSKA (reference sequence). V was clipped by 7 bases and J by 4 bases; unmatched bases: 12. The CDR3 DNA sequence: TGCAGTGGGGCTAGCGGGTCCTTCCCATACAATGAGCAGTTCTTC. Protein: CSGASGSFPYNEQFF.